These 18 T cell receptor beta chains were sequenced from one sample in a study of T cells after somatic rescue of genetic block. Sequenced by immunoSEQ multiplex PCR; TCRdb stores in-frame clones only, minus some. This sample has some 67,000 clones, with around 90% found just once. Input material: peripheral blood mononuclear cells (PBMCs). These receptor sequences come from a man aged 35-49 years.

The genes are TRBV7-6 and TRBJ2-7; weak D call: TRBD2 (5 bases). Germline V gene sequence: CDR1 SGHVS, CDR2 FNYEAQ. This CDR3 is 13 amino acids long. The V gene lost 5 bases and the J gene lost 1 base, with 9 bases spanning the gap. CDR3 in amino acids: CASSPGGSYEQYF. As DNA, the CDR3 is TGTGCCAGCAGCCCCGGCGGGTCCTACGAGCAGTACTTC. Full variable domain (missing parts from reference TRBV7-6 and TRBJ2-7): GAGVSQSPRYKVTKRGQDVALRCDPISGHVSLYWYRQALGQGPEFLTYFNYEAQQDKSGLPNDRFSAERPEGSISTLTIQRTEQRDSAMYRCASSPGGSYEQYFGPGTRLTVT.

J is TRBJ1-1 and V is TRBV19; D not resolved. In germline, CDR1 is LNHDA, CDR2 SQIVND (reference sequence). This CDR3 region has 14 residues. The germline V and J ends were trimmed by 1 base and 2 bases, with 8 bases remaining between them. In nucleotides, the CDR3 is TGTGCCAGTAGTATAGGCGGGATAAACACTGAAGCTTTCTTT. As protein: CASSIGGINTEAFF.

In DNA, the CDR3 is TGTGCCAGCTCCCAAAGGGCCAGCTACGAGCAGTACTTC. As protein: CASSQRASYEQYF. This rearrangement joins TRBV18 to TRBJ2-7; the D is unclear. CDR1 KGHSH and CDR2 LQKENI come from the germline V gene. The V and J ends lost 6 bases and 3 bases respectively, with 12 bases between them. The CDR3 loop spans 13 amino acids.

The CDR3, as DNA: TGTGCCAGTACTGGGTTAGCGGAGTACAATGAGCAGTTCTTC. Encoded protein: CASTGLAEYNEQFF. The chain recombines TRBV19 with TRBJ2-1; D might be TRBD2 (6 bases). The germline gives CDR1 LNHDA, CDR2 SQIVND (reference sequence). The ends were cut back, 7 bases at V and 4 bases at J, with 14 bases in the middle. The CDR3 contains 14 residues.

The chain recombines TRBV2 with TRBJ1-5; possible D gene TRBD1, 6 bases. Germline assignment: CDR1 SNHLY and CDR2 FYNNEI. The ends were cut back, 4 bases at V and 2 bases at J, with 12 bases in the middle. The CDR3 contains 15 residues. The CDR3 loop reads CASSGYRAGNQPQHF. The CDR3 DNA reads TGTGCCAGCAGTGGATACAGGGCTGGCAATCAGCCCCAGCATTTT.

This clone was detected only a few times. V gene TRBV4-1 combines with J gene TRBJ1-5, with D hard to call. The CDR3 has 13 amino acids. V was cut by 0 bases and J by 4 bases, with 4 bases left in between. CDR1 is MGHRA, CDR2 YSYEKL, per germline. The CDR3 spells CASSQDGNQPQHF. The CDR3 nucleotides read TGCGCCAGCAGCCAAGACGGAAATCAGCCCCAGCATTTT.

The chain combines TRBV5-1 with TRBJ2-3, with TRBD2 identical over 10 bases. This CDR3 is built from 15 residues. CDR1 is SGHRS, CDR2 YFSETQ, per germline. V trimming: 4 bases; J trimming: 4 bases; junction bases outside the gene matches: 6. The CDR3 DNA follows: TGCGCCAGCAGCAATCTAGCGGGAGTTGCAGATACGCAGTATTTT. This translates into CASSNLAGVADTQYF.

The rearrangement uses TRBV6-5 and TRBJ1-2, with D uncertain. V lost 6 bases, J lost 4 bases, and 18 bases lay in between. This CDR3 contains 15 residues. From germline, CDR1 is MNHEY and CDR2 SVGAGI. The CDR3 DNA reads as TGTGCCAGCAGCCTAGCCGGTTCCCAAGGCTATGGCTACACCTTC. The encoded protein is CASSLAGSQGYGYTF.

The rearrangement joins TRBV6-1 to TRBJ2-7, with TRBD2 matching over 10 bases. J was trimmed by 7 bases and V by 5 bases; bases with no gene match: 11. Germline assignment: CDR1 MNHNS and CDR2 SASEGT. This CDR3 has 15 amino acids. The CDR3 nucleotides are TGTGCCAGCAGTCTCCTAGGGACTAGCGCCCCTGAGCAGTACTTC. It yields the protein CASSLLGTSAPEQYF.

This clone is a singleton in its sample. The chain carries TRBV25-1 and TRBJ2-3; 9 bases are a match to TRBD2. The CDR3 contains 16 residues. Germline V lookup: CDR1 MGHDK, CDR2 SYGVNS. The V and J ends lost 3 bases and 4 bases, in that order; junction bases with no gene match: 8. The CDR3 DNA follows: TGTGCCAGCAGTGATCCCCCTTTAGCGGGAGCAGATACGCAGTATTTT. It yields the protein CASSDPPLAGADTQYF.

This clone came up once. This chain links TRBV6-5 with TRBJ2-6; D perhaps matches TRBD2 (6 bases). The CDR3 is made up of 16 amino acids. Germline values: CDR1 MNHEY, CDR2 SVGAGI. The V end lost 0 bases, the J end lost 2 bases, and 8 bases lay between the germline ends. The CDR3 here is CASSYSEGTGANVLTF. The CDR3 coding sequence is TGTGCCAGCAGTTACTCGGAGGGGACTGGGGCCAACGTCCTGACTTTC.

V is TRBV6-1 and J is TRBJ1-2, with 8 bases matching TRBD1. The germline V gene encodes CDR1 MNHNS and CDR2 SASEGT. This CDR3 is built from 15 residues. The V gene end was trimmed by 2 bases and the J gene end by 8 bases; junction bases not matched to a gene: 10. The CDR3 protein is CASSERRQGAYGYTF. The CDR3 bases are TGTGCCAGCAGTGAAAGGAGGCAGGGGGCTTACGGCTACACCTTC.

This rearrangement joins TRBV7-2 to TRBJ2-1; D is possibly TRBD1 (5 bases). V was trimmed by 6 bases and J by 6 bases, leaving 12 bases between them. The CDR3 extends over 13 amino acids. From germline, CDR1 is SGHTA and CDR2 FQGNSA. The CDR3 nucleotides read TGTGCCAGCAGTCCCACCGACAGCAATGAGCAGTTCTTC. Translated: CASSPTDSNEQFF.

The J gene is TRBJ2-1, the V gene TRBV7-9; 9 bases fit TRBD2. Germline trimming cut 5 bases from V and 6 bases from J; bases unmatched to any gene: 8. The CDR3 runs 15 residues. From germline, CDR1 is SEHNR and CDR2 FQNEAQ (reference sequence). The CDR3 loop is CASSELAGTLNEQFF. The CDR3 coding sequence is TGTGCCAGCAGCGAGCTAGCGGGAACCCTCAATGAGCAGTTCTTC.

This clone was seen a handful of times. The chain uses TRBV28 and TRBJ2-2; TRBD1 matches at 7 bases. This CDR3 region has 21 residues. Trimming at V came to 4 bases and at J to 7 bases, leaving 27 bases not matched to a gene. Germline V gives CDR1 MDHEN, CDR2 SYDVKM. CDR3 bases: TGTGCCAGCAGTTCGCTCCGGACGAAGGGGACAGTTGGGGCCAAGATCGGGGAGCTGTTTTTT. Its protein is CASSSLRTKGTVGAKIGELFF.

In the case of this clone: At the DNA level, this CDR3 is encoded by other sequences in the same sample as well. The chain recombines TRBV18 with TRBJ1-3; possible D gene TRBD1, 5 bases. There are 14 residues in the CDR3. The V and J ends lost 1 base and 4 bases respectively, with 8 bases between them. Germline loops: CDR1 KGHSH, CDR2 LQKENI. CDR3 sequence: CASSPQGSGNTIYF. The DNA of the CDR3 is TGTGCCAGCTCACCACAGGGGTCCGGAAACACCATATATTTT.

In this sample, this clone turned up once. The chain links TRBV10-3 to TRBJ1-2; D gene uncertain. Germline values: CDR1 ENHRY, CDR2 SYGVKD. V lost 0 bases and J 7 bases, leaving 9 bases between the germline ends. CDR3 size: 13 residues. This chain's CDR3 is CAISESVGSGYTF. The CDR3 region has the DNA TGTGCCATCAGTGAGTCGGTCGGGTCTGGCTACACCTTC.

This clone was seen only once. The rearrangement links TRBV19 to TRBJ2-1, with TRBD1 matching 8 bases. V shed 0 bases and J 5 bases; nucleotides not matched to a gene: 3. Germline CDR1 LNHDA, CDR2 SQIVND (reference sequence). This CDR3 comprises 15 residues. The CDR3 nucleotides read TGTGCCAGTAGTATAGACAGGGGGCGCAACAATGAGCAGTTCTTC. Translation: CASSIDRGRNNEQFF.